Many counts were recorded for the clone carrying this T cell receptor beta chain. The antigen is not known. This entry belongs to a study of Graves' ophthalmopathy and Graves' hyperthyroidism. Findings and caveats of the study: The 13-signature model separated ophthalmopathy from stable hyperthyroidism at over 85% sensitivity and around 77% specificity. As the model predicted ophthalmopathy progression, it achieved a sensitivity of just over 70% and a specificity of 72.22%. Blood also carried most expanded thyroid clonotypes exceeding 0.001 frequency.

The CDR3 spans 16 residues. CDR1 MNHEY and CDR2 SVGEGT come from the germline V gene. The V end lost 5 bases, the J end lost 8 bases, and 24 bases lay between the germline ends. The TCR beta CDR3 regions underwent amplification from RNA transcripts. Second-round multiplex PCR came after a first-round RT-PCR that employed HTBI primers. TCRdb re-analysed the multiplex PCR reads in MiXCR, keeping a single row per CDR3 protein. The table has 350,000 to 400,000 distinct CDR3 sequences, 15% to 20% seen once. Ophthalmopathy cases showed moderate-to-severe activity, scoring CAS ≥3 and NOSPECS ≥4, with duration under 3 months.

The material sequenced was peripheral blood. The genes are TRBV6-2 or TRBV6-3 and TRBJ1-1, with a tentative D call TRBD1 (6 bases). The sequence came from a woman aged 18-30 years with Graves' ophthalmopathy. The CDR3 spells CASSPFRTALDPEAFF. In nucleotides, the CDR3 is TGTGCCAGCAGTCCTTTTCGGACAGCCCTGGACCCCGAAGCTTTCTTT.